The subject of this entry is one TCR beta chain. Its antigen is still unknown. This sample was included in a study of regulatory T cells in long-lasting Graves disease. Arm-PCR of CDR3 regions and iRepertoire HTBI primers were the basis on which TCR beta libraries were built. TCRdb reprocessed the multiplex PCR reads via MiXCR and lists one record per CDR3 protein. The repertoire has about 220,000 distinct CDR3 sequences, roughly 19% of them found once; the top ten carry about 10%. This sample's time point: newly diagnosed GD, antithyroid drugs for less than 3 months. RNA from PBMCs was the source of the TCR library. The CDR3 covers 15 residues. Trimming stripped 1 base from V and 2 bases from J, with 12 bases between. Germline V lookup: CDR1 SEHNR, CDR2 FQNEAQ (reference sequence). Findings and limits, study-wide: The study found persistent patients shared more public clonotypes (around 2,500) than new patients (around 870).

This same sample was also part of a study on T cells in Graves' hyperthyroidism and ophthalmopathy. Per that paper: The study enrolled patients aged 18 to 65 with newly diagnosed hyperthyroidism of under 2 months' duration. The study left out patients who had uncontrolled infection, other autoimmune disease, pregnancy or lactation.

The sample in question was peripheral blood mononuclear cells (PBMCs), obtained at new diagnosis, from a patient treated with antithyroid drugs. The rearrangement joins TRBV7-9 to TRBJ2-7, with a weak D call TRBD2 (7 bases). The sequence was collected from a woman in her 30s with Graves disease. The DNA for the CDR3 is TGTGCCAGCAGCTTAGTGGGGGGGGCGACCTACGAGCAGTACTTC. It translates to CASSLVGGATYEQYF.